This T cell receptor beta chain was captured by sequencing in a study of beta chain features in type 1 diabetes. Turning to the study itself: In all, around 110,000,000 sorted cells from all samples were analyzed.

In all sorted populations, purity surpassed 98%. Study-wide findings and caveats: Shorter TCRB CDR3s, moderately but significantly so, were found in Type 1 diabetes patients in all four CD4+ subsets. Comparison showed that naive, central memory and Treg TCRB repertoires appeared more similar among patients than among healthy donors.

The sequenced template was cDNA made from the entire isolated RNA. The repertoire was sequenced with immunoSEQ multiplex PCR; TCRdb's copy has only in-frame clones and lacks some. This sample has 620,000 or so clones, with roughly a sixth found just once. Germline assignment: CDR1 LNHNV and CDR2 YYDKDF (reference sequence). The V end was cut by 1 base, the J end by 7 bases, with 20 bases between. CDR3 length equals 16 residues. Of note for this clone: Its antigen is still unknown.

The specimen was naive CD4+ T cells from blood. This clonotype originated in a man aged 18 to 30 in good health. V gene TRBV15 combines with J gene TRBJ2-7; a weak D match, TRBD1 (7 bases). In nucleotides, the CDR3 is TGTGCCACCAGCAGAGTTCCAGGGGGGCTTCGGAGGGAGCAGTACTTC. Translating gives CATSRVPGGLRREQYF. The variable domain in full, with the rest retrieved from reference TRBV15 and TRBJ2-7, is DAMVIQNPRYQVTQFGKPVTLSCSQTLNHNVMYWYQQKSSQAPKLLFHYYDKDFNNEADTPDNFQSRRPNTSFCFLDIRSPGLGDTAMYLCATSRVPGGLRREQYFGPGTRLTVT.